One and the same sample provided the 29 T cell receptor beta chains below, sequenced in a study of blood T cells in healthy people across ages. A sample-barcoded 5' primer and a J-beta primer mix were used in a second PCR of roughly 7 to 11 cycles. TCRdb reprocessed the 5' RACE reads with MiXCR, giving one entry per CDR3 protein. The sample lists roughly 730,000 distinct CDR3 sequences; about 56% were seen once. Sequenced material: blood. The source of these receptors is a man in his forties in good health.

J is TRBJ2-7 and V is TRBV6-5, with D maybe TRBD1 (6 bases). Trimming shortened V by 6 bases and J by 7 bases, and 19 bases separated the two germline ends. This CDR3 contains 14 residues. In germline, CDR1 is MNHEY, CDR2 SVGAGI. The CDR3 protein is CASSDNLRTEEQYF. The CDR3 DNA sequence: TGTGCCAGCAGCGACAATCTACGGACAGAAGAGCAGTACTTC.

The V gene is TRBV12-3 or TRBV12-4, the J gene TRBJ2-2; D may be TRBD1 (6 bases). The V and J ends lost 0 bases and 4 bases respectively, with 18 bases between them. The CDR3 has 18 amino acids. CDR3 in DNA: TGTGCCAGCAGTTTAGCTCTAGGGGGAACAATTGGCACCGGGGAGCTGTTTTTT. It translates to CASSLALGGTIGTGELFF.

The genes are TRBV6-5 and TRBJ2-1; 8 nucleotides align to TRBD1. V was pared by 6 bases and J by 4 bases, with 8 bases of the junction left unmatched. Germline V CDR1 and CDR2: MNHEY, SVGAGI. CDR3 length: 15 amino acids. CDR3 nucleotides: TGTGCCAGCAGCCCCGACAGGGGAACTTACAATGAGCAGTTCTTC. This sequence encodes CASSPDRGTYNEQFF.

This clonotype has only a few counts. V usage is TRBV24-1 and J usage is TRBJ2-3, with 9 bases fitting TRBD2. The germline CDR1 and CDR2 sequences are KGHDR and SFDVKD. Trimming removed 4 bases from V and 3 bases from J; junction bases left unmatched: 4. The CDR3 sequence is 15 residues long. DNA of the CDR3: TGTGCCACCAGTGAGTACGCGGGAGGGACAGATACGCAGTATTTT. Amino acids: CATSEYAGGTDTQYF.

In its sample, this clonotype was seen once. At one end the junction does not follow the germline gene, possibly because of a read error. V gene TRBV3-1 combines with J gene TRBJ1-5; D uncertain. There are 17 residues in the CDR3. CDR1 and CDR2 (germline): LGHDT, YNNKEL (reference sequence). The CDR3 here is CASSQDRSGSAHQPQRF. CDR3 nucleotides: TGTGCCAGCAGCCAAGATCGTTCGGGTAGTGCGCATCAGCCCCAGCGTTTT.

The gene calls are TRBV4-2 and TRBJ2-5; 14 bases are a match to TRBD2. V lost 1 base to trimming and J lost 1 base; unmatched junction nucleotides: 2. This CDR3 region has 17 residues. Germline-derived CDR1 and CDR2 are LGHNA and YNFKEQ. The CDR3 protein is CASSQAGTSGSQETQYF. For the CDR3, the DNA is TGTGCCAGCAGCCAAGCCGGGACTAGCGGGAGCCAAGAGACCCAGTACTTC.

The chain employs TRBV15 and TRBJ2-2; 7 nucleotides align to TRBD1. The germline V gene has CDR1 LNHNV and CDR2 YYDKDF (reference sequence). CDR3 length equals 16 residues. J was trimmed by 0 bases and V by 8 bases; bases with no gene match: 9. Here the CDR3 reads CATGPWDSANTGELFF. The CDR3 DNA reads as TGTGCCACCGGCCCCTGGGACAGCGCGAACACCGGGGAGCTGTTTTTT.

The J gene is TRBJ2-1, the V gene TRBV25-1; D remains unclear. This CDR3 has 16 residues. Trimming shortened V by 3 bases and J by 0 bases, and 12 bases separated the two germline ends. Germline V gene lookup returns CDR1 MGHDK and CDR2 SYGVNS. Here the CDR3 reads CASSDPGPHSYNEQFF. The DNA of the CDR3 is TGTGCCAGCAGTGATCCTGGACCCCACTCCTACAATGAGCAGTTCTTC.

This clonotype came up a few times. CDR3: CSVGWDSWDEQFF. The DNA of the CDR3 is TGCAGCGTTGGATGGGACTCTTGGGATGAGCAGTTCTTC. The chain joins TRBV29-1 to TRBJ2-1; D is possibly TRBD2 (6 bases). Germline values: CDR1 SQVTM, CDR2 ANQGSEA. CDR3 size: 13 residues. V lost 4 bases to trimming and J lost 8 bases, with 15 bases between them.

There are a few counts of this clonotype. CDR3 nucleotide sequence: TGTGCCAGCAGTTACCGTCAAGAGACCCAGTACTTC. It translates to CASSYRQETQYF. The V call is TRBV6-6, the J call TRBJ2-5; D ambiguous. CDR1 MNHNY and CDR2 SVGAGI come from the germline V gene (reference sequence). Trimming took 2 bases from V and 2 from J, leaving 3 bases between them. The length of the CDR3 is 12 residues.

This chain connects TRBV5-1 to TRBJ1-1; TRBD1 is a possible D gene (6 bases). The ends were cut back, 4 bases at V and 1 base at J, with 11 bases in the middle. Germline-derived CDR1 and CDR2 are SGHRS and YFSETQ. This CDR3 has 14 amino acids. The CDR3: CASSVTGGNTEAFF. In DNA form, the CDR3 reads TGCGCCAGCAGCGTGACAGGTGGGAACACTGAAGCTTTCTTT.

This clonotype has just one count. V usage is TRBV29-1 and J usage is TRBJ1-2; D is unclear. The ends were cut back, 4 bases at V and 6 bases at J, with 6 bases in the middle. This CDR3 has 10 residues. Germline V gene data show CDR1 as SQVTM and CDR2 as ANQGSEA. The CDR3, as DNA: TGCAGCGTTGGGGTTGATGGCTACACCTTC. Translating it yields CSVGVDGYTF.

The J gene is TRBJ2-3, the V gene TRBV11-2; D is uncertain. The germline CDR1 and CDR2 sequences are SGHAT and FQNNGV. This CDR3 has 14 amino acids. V lost 5 bases to trimming and J lost 8 bases, with 17 bases between them. The CDR3 here is CASSQESIMGTQYF. The CDR3 coding sequence is TGTGCCAGCAGCCAGGAAAGTATCATGGGTACGCAGTATTTT.

In DNA form, the CDR3 reads TGCAGTGCTAGAGATCTGACAGACTATAGCAATCAGCCCCAGCATTTT. This codes for CSARDLTDYSNQPQHF. The chain recombines TRBV20-1 with TRBJ1-5; TRBD1 is a possible D gene (5 bases). This CDR3 is built from 16 residues. Trimming stripped 0 bases from V and 0 bases from J, with 12 bases between. The V gene's germline CDR1 is DFQATT and CDR2 SNEGSKA (reference sequence).

V is TRBV3-1 and J is TRBJ2-5; possible D gene TRBD2, 5 bases. V lost 0 bases to trimming and J lost 10 bases, with 15 bases between them. This CDR3 region has 14 residues. Germline CDR1 reads LGHDT; CDR2 reads YNNKEL (reference sequence). CDR3 DNA: TGTGCCAGCAGCCAAGATCTGGCTAGCCGCCACCAGTACTTC. Translated: CASSQDLASRHQYF.

This clonotype was observed once. The J gene is TRBJ2-1, the V gene TRBV12-3 or TRBV12-4; D is unresolved. The length of the CDR3 is 14 residues. Trimming took 6 bases from V and 3 from J, leaving 12 bases between them. CDR3 DNA: TGTGCCAGCAGCCCGGCAGAGCTCTACAATGAGCAGTTCTTC. Translating it yields CASSPAELYNEQFF.

This clonotype was recorded a few times. The chain has TRBV15 and TRBJ2-5; TRBD2 aligns across 8 bases. Germline loops: CDR1 LNHNV, CDR2 YYDKDF (reference sequence). The trim removed 0 bases at V and 2 bases at J, leaving 8 bases unmatched. This CDR3 is built from 17 residues. The CDR3 here is CATSRDLGVAGQETQYF. CDR3 in DNA: TGTGCCACCAGCAGAGATCTGGGGGTAGCGGGGCAAGAGACCCAGTACTTC.

The chain joins TRBV7-6 to TRBJ2-5, with a possible D match to TRBD1 (6 bases). Per the germline V gene, CDR1 is SGHVS and CDR2 is FNYEAQ. V dropped 1 base and J dropped 5 bases, with 17 bases sitting between them. This CDR3 region has 16 residues. CDR3 in DNA: TGTGCCAGCAGCTTAGGGACAGACGGGCTCTGGGAGACCCAGTACTTC. It is translated as CASSLGTDGLWETQYF.

V usage is TRBV27 and J usage is TRBJ1-5, with a weak D call TRBD1 (6 bases). The CDR3 extends over 15 amino acids. V dropped 0 bases and J dropped 3 bases, with 9 bases sitting between them. Germline V gene sequence: CDR1 MNHEY, CDR2 SMNVEV (reference sequence). Here the CDR3 DNA reads TGTGCCAGCAGTTTATCAAGGGGGACCAATCAGCCCCAGCATTTT. As protein: CASSLSRGTNQPQHF.

The V call is TRBV20-1, the J call TRBJ1-5, with a weak D call TRBD1 (5 bases). CDR1 and CDR2 (germline): DFQATT, SNEGSKA (reference sequence). This CDR3 has 17 amino acids. V lost 3 bases and J 0 bases, leaving 18 bases between the germline ends. CDR3 in amino acids: CSARSDLGQPSNQPQHF. For the CDR3, the DNA is TGCAGTGCTAGGAGTGATCTGGGGCAGCCTAGCAATCAGCCCCAGCATTTT.

The CDR3 nucleotides are TGTGCCAGCAGCTGGGGACAGAGGACTCCTCGTTTCAACGAAGCGTACTTC. Translated: CASSWGQRTPRFNEAYF. V usage is TRBV7-9 and J usage is TRBJ2-7; 7 nucleotides agree with TRBD1. The V segment lost 4 bases and the J segment 12 bases; nucleotides outside the gene matches: 24. Germline CDR1 and CDR2: SEHNR and FQNEAQ (reference sequence). The CDR3 loop spans 17 amino acids.

This chain uses TRBV6-5 with TRBJ2-3, with D perhaps TRBD2 (6 bases). The CDR3 is made up of 15 amino acids. The V end lost 5 bases, the J end lost 8 bases, and 20 bases lay between the germline ends. Germline V gene sequence: CDR1 MNHEY, CDR2 SVGAGI. Written as DNA, the CDR3 is TGTGCCAGCAGTAACCGCTTTTCAGGGAGGCCTACGCAGTATTTT. Its protein is CASSNRFSGRPTQYF.

The chain carries TRBV7-8 and TRBJ1-5; TRBD1 matches 9 bases. Germline values: CDR1 SGHVS, CDR2 FQNEAQ. The ends lost 2 bases at V and 5 bases at J; junction bases unmatched: 10. The CDR3 contains 17 residues. This CDR3 reads CASSLTGGGGSYQPQHF. The CDR3 DNA reads TGTGCCAGCAGCTTAACAGGGGGCGGAGGAAGCTATCAGCCCCAGCATTTT.

V gene TRBV20-1 combines with J gene TRBJ1-2, with D perhaps TRBD1 (5 bases). CDR1 and CDR2 (germline): DFQATT, SNEGSKA (reference sequence). This CDR3 region has 17 residues. The V and J ends lost 3 bases and 0 bases respectively, with 20 bases between them. This CDR3 reads CSARSPGTGDSNYGYTF. Here the CDR3 DNA reads TGCAGTGCTAGGAGTCCCGGTACAGGAGATTCTAACTATGGCTACACCTTC.

The chain carries TRBV2 and TRBJ2-5, with D possibly being TRBD1 (5 bases). CDR1 is SNHLY, CDR2 FYNNEI, per germline. V lost 3 bases and J 6 bases, leaving 8 bases between the germline ends. The CDR3 sequence is 12 residues long. The chain's CDR3 is CASSDQGQTQYF. The CDR3 DNA is TGTGCCAGCAGTGATCAGGGTCAGACCCAGTACTTC.

The CDR3 DNA reads as TGTGCCAGCGGCCGAGGGGGTCTCTACGAGCAGTACTTC. Its protein product is CASGRGGLYEQYF. The chain recombines TRBV27 with TRBJ2-4, with D possibly TRBD1 on 6 matching bases. Near its end, the DNA agrees better with TRBJ2-7, so the J call may be wrong. CDR1 MNHEY and CDR2 SMNVEV come from the germline V gene (reference sequence). CDR3 size: 13 residues.

The chain combines TRBV28 with TRBJ2-3; possible D gene TRBD1, 6 bases. Germline-derived CDR1 and CDR2 are MDHEN and SYDVKM. The CDR3 runs to 15 residues. The V end lost 3 bases, the J end lost 4 bases, and 14 bases lay between the germline ends. The CDR3 nucleotides read TGTGCCAGCAGTTTGTCCGAGGGGGAACCAGATACGCAGTATTTT. Its protein is CASSLSEGEPDTQYF. Combining the CDR3 with reference TRBV28 and TRBJ2-3 gives the whole variable domain DVKVTQSSRYLVKRTGEKVFLECVQDMDHENMFWYRQDPGLGLRLIYFSYDVKMKEKGDIPEGYSVSREKKERFSLILESASTNQTSMYLCASSLSEGEPDTQYFGPGTRLTVL.

This clonotype appeared many times. The rearrangement uses TRBV7-2 and TRBJ2-5; D unclear. CDR3 length equals 13 residues. The germline V gene has CDR1 SGHTA and CDR2 FQGNSA. Trimming took 1 base from V and 4 from J, leaving 7 bases between them. CDR3 amino acids: CASSLGLGETQYF. For the CDR3, the DNA is TGTGCCAGCAGCTTAGGGTTGGGAGAGACCCAGTACTTC. Full variable domain (outside the CDR3, taken from reference TRBV7-2 and TRBJ2-5): GAGVSQSPSNKVTEKGKDVELRCDPISGHTALYWYRQSLGQGLEFLIYFQGNSAPDKSGLPSDRFSAERTGGSVSTLTIQRTQQEDSAVYLCASSLGLGETQYFGPGTRLLVL.

V gene TRBV6-4 combines with J gene TRBJ1-6, with D possibly TRBD1 on 5 matching bases. Trimming cost V 0 bases and J 5 bases, with 17 bases left between them. CDR3 length: 18 residues. Germline V gives CDR1 MRHNA, CDR2 SNTAGT. The CDR3 protein is CASSDSWGVQDNNSPLHF. In DNA, the CDR3 is TGTGCCAGCAGTGACTCGTGGGGGGTTCAGGATAATAATTCACCCCTCCACTTT.